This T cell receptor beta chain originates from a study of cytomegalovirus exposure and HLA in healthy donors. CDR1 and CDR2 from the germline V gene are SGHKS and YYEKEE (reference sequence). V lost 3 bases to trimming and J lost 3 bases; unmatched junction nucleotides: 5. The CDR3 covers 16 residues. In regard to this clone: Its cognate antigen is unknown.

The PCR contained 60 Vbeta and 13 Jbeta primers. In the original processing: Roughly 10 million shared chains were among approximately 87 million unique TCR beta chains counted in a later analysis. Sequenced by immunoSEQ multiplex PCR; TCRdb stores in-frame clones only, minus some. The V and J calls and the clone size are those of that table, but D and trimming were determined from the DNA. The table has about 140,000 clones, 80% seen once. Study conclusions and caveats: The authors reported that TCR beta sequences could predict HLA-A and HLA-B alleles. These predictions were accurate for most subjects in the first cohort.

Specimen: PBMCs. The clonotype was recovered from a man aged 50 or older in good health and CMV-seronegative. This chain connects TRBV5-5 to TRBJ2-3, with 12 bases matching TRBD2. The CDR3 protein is CASSYQLAGGTDTQYF. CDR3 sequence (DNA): TGTGCCAGCAGCTATCAACTAGCGGGAGGAACAGATACGCAGTATTTT. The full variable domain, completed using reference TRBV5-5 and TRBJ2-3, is DAGVTQSPTHLIKTRGQQVTLRCSPISGHKSVSWYQQVLGQGPQFIFQYYEKEERGRGNFPDRFSARQFPNYSSELNVNALLLGDSALYLCASSYQLAGGTDTQYFGPGTRLTVL.